One sample yielded the 28 T cell receptor beta chains listed below, sequenced in a study of T cells in Graves' hyperthyroidism and ophthalmopathy. RNA transcripts served as the template for amplifying TCR beta CDR3 regions. First-round RT-PCR targeting the TCR CDR3 was performed with the HTBI primer set. TCRdb ran MiXCR on the multiplex PCR reads and lists one entry per CDR3 protein. The sample lists about 350,000 distinct CDR3 sequences, 15% to 20% seen once, with 15% to 17% in the top ten. Material: blood. Receptors originate from a woman aged 40 to 50 with Graves' ophthalmopathy.

This clonotype was seen ten or more times. This chain uses TRBV13 with TRBJ1-1; no clear D gene. Trimming removed 2 bases at V and 7 bases at J, with 11 bases between. Germline CDR1 reads PRHDT; CDR2 reads FYEKMQ (reference sequence). This CDR3 region has 13 residues. The CDR3 DNA follows: TGTGCCAGCAGCTTATCCCGACAAATTGAAGCTTTCTTT. Its translation is CASSLSRQIEAFF.

This chain links TRBV30 with TRBJ2-7, with D perhaps being TRBD1 or TRBD2 (5 bases each). V shed 4 bases and J shed 5 bases, with 15 bases lying between them. The CDR3 is 13 amino acids. Germline CDR1 and CDR2: GTSNPN and SVGIG (reference sequence). CDR3 region: CAWTQGVEHEQYF. In DNA form, the CDR3 reads TGTGCCTGGACTCAGGGAGTAGAGCACGAGCAGTACTTC.

The CDR3 reads CASSLVRGITEAFF. In DNA form, the CDR3 reads TGTGCCAGCAGTTTAGTCAGGGGGATTACTGAAGCTTTCTTT. The chain joins TRBV12-3 or TRBV12-4 to TRBJ1-1; 7 positions match TRBD1. Germline trimming cut 1 base from V and 5 bases from J; bases unmatched to any gene: 4. This CDR3 is 14 amino acids long.

Details on this clonotype: A read error may account for a junction end that differs from germline. This chain joins TRBV6-1 and TRBJ2-2, with D possibly matching TRBD2 (5 bases). The germline CDR1 and CDR2 sequences are MNHNS and SASEGT. The CDR3 sequence is 16 residues long. The CDR3 DNA follows: TGTGCCAGCAGAGGTTTCGGGATAGTAAGCACCGGGGAGCTGTCTTTT. Amino acid sequence: CASRGFGIVSTGELSF.

This clonotype was recorded a few times. The chain's CDR3 is CASSVGGNNEKLFF. The DNA of the CDR3 is TGTGCCAGCAGCGTCGGTGGTAATAATGAAAAACTGTTTTTT. The gene calls are TRBV9 and TRBJ1-4; D ambiguous. Trimming shortened V by 2 bases and J by 4 bases, and 9 bases separated the two germline ends. The CDR3 totals 14 residues. The germline gives CDR1 SGDLS, CDR2 YYNGEE.

V usage is TRBV12-3 or TRBV12-4 and J usage is TRBJ2-4, with 7 bases identical to TRBD1. Losses at the gene ends were 6 bases for V and 5 bases for J; bases not matched to a gene: 7. The CDR3 loop spans 14 amino acids. CDR3 sequence: CASRLGQWENIQYF. For the CDR3, the DNA is TGTGCCAGCAGACTGGGACAGTGGGAAAACATTCAGTACTTC.

This clonotype showed up many times. V gene TRBV5-1 combines with J gene TRBJ2-7; D remains ambiguous. The V and J ends lost 1 base and 2 bases respectively, with 10 bases between them. Germline assignment: CDR1 SGHRS and CDR2 YFSETQ. The CDR3 extends over 14 amino acids. The CDR3 sequence: CASSLRQSPYEQYF. The CDR3 nucleotides read TGCGCCAGCAGCTTGCGCCAAAGCCCCTACGAGCAGTACTTC.

This clonotype turned up a few times. V and J are TRBV20-1 and TRBJ1-2, with D possibly matching TRBD1 (5 bases). CDR3 length: 16 amino acids. V gave up 2 bases and J gave up 1 base, with 17 bases separating them. The germline gives CDR1 DFQATT, CDR2 SNEGSKA (reference sequence). CDR3 sequence (DNA): TGCAGTGCTAGACCGGTCGGGACTGGTTTTAACTATGGCTACACCTTC. It yields the protein CSARPVGTGFNYGYTF.

This clonotype was counted many times. The genes are TRBV4-1 and TRBJ1-1; D call uncertain. Germline CDR1 is MGHRA and CDR2 is YSYEKL. This CDR3 contains 15 residues. Deletions cut 3 bases from V and 8 bases from J, with 19 bases between. The CDR3 reads CASSHRNSLLNEAFF. Here the CDR3 DNA reads TGCGCCAGCAGCCACCGGAACAGCTTACTTAACGAAGCTTTCTTT.

This clonotype was found many times. The chain combines TRBV29-1 with TRBJ2-7, with D tentatively TRBD2 (6 bases). Germline loops: CDR1 SQVTM, CDR2 ANQGSEA. The CDR3 has 13 residues. V gave up 4 bases and J gave up 4 bases, with 14 bases separating them. The CDR3 loop is CSVGGKTSYEQYF. In nucleotides, the CDR3 is TGCAGCGTTGGCGGGAAGACGTCGTACGAGCAGTACTTC.

The sample holds many counts of this clonotype. The genes are TRBV6-5 and TRBJ1-2; no clear D. The CDR3 has 15 amino acids. Deletions cut 4 bases from V and 7 bases from J, with 19 bases between. Per the germline V gene, CDR1 is MNHEY and CDR2 is SVGAGI. In DNA, the CDR3 is TGTGCCAGCAGTTCGGACGGACCCCTTTCTTCTGGCTACACCTTC. It yields the protein CASSSDGPLSSGYTF.

This clonotype was picked up many times. The gene calls are TRBV6-5 and TRBJ2-4; TRBD2 might be the D (5 bases). The CDR3 length is 13 residues. Germline V gene lookup returns CDR1 MNHEY and CDR2 SVGAGI. V lost 6 bases and J 3 bases, leaving 9 bases between the germline ends. The CDR3: CASRREGKNIQYF. CDR3 nucleotides: TGTGCCAGCAGGAGAGAGGGCAAAAACATTCAGTACTTC.

Of note for this clonotype: A read error is possible here, since a much larger clone lies one base away. V usage is TRBV27 and J usage is TRBJ2-7, with 12 bases fitting TRBD2. This CDR3 region has 14 residues. Trimming took 6 bases from V and 3 from J; bases not matched to a gene: 3. The germline V gene has CDR1 MNHEY and CDR2 SMNVEV (reference sequence). CDR3 bases: TGTGCCAGCAGCAAGGGACTAGCGGGCTACGAGCAGTACTTC. Protein sequence: CASSKGLAGYEQYF.

In this sample, this clonotype turned up a few times. This chain connects TRBV7-9 to TRBJ1-1, with D perhaps TRBD1 (5 bases). Trimming removed 1 base at V and 3 bases at J, with 12 bases between. The CDR3 spans 15 residues. Germline CDR1 SEHNR, CDR2 FQNEAQ (reference sequence). CDR3 DNA sequence: TGTGCCAGCAGCTTAGGGTTAGGAGGGGACACTGAAGCTTTCTTT. Protein product: CASSLGLGGDTEAFF.

At least ten counts were recorded for this clonotype. The chain joins TRBV29-1 to TRBJ2-5; 10 bases match TRBD2. Germline V gives CDR1 SQVTM, CDR2 ANQGSEA. V dropped 4 bases and J dropped 4; count of bases not matched to a gene: 3. This CDR3 comprises 13 residues. CDR3 amino acids: CSVVSGGGETQYF. The CDR3 DNA is TGCAGCGTTGTGAGCGGGGGGGGAGAGACCCAGTACTTC.

This clonotype came up many times. The J gene is TRBJ1-2, the V gene TRBV28; 7 nucleotides line up with TRBD1. This CDR3 spans 14 amino acids. The germline V gene has CDR1 MDHEN and CDR2 SYDVKM. The V gene end was trimmed by 10 bases and the J gene end by 0 bases; junction bases not matched to a gene: 8. CDR3 DNA: TGTGCCACCGCGGACAGGTCAACTAACTATGGCTACACCTTC. This gives the protein CATADRSTNYGYTF.

This clonotype was observed a single time. This chain links TRBV12-3 or TRBV12-4 with TRBJ1-2, with D tentatively TRBD1 (5 bases). The CDR3 sequence is 14 residues long. Trimming removed 5 bases from V and 4 bases from J, with 14 bases in between. As DNA, the CDR3 is TGTGCCAGCAGTCCCACGACAGTCACCTATGGCTACACCTTC. Its protein is CASSPTTVTYGYTF.

This clonotype was seen at least ten times. V gene TRBV6-5 combines with J gene TRBJ1-5, with a possible D match to TRBD1 (5 bases). Trimming left V 2 bases short and J 9 bases short, with 14 bases between. The CDR3 extends over 14 amino acids. Germline loops: CDR1 MNHEY, CDR2 SVGAGI. CDR3 in amino acids: CASSYMGGEGPQHF. CDR3 DNA sequence: TGTGCCAGCAGTTACATGGGGGGTGAGGGGCCCCAGCATTTT.

At least ten counts were recorded for this clonotype. The V gene is TRBV12-3 or TRBV12-4, the J gene TRBJ2-7, with unresolved D. V lost 6 bases, J lost 6 bases, and 18 bases lay in between. The CDR3 totals 14 residues. This chain's CDR3 is CASRNVDKTSEQYF. DNA for the CDR3: TGTGCCAGCAGAAACGTCGACAAAACCAGCGAGCAGTACTTC.

The V call is TRBV6-1, the J call TRBJ1-1, with TRBD1 matching 8 bases. J was trimmed by 5 bases and V by 7 bases; bases with no gene match: 12. Germline CDR1 MNHNS, CDR2 SASEGT. The CDR3 is 15 residues long. CDR3 DNA: TGTGCCAGCACCCAGGGGGCCGGAAGAGGTACTGAAGCTTTCTTT. The encoded protein is CASTQGAGRGTEAFF.

This clonotype was counted ten times or more. The chain uses TRBV6-2 or TRBV6-3 and TRBJ2-7; either TRBD1 or TRBD2 may supply D (5 bases each). The CDR3 is 15 residues long. The V end lost 4 bases, the J end lost 2 bases, and 15 bases lay between the germline ends. In germline, CDR1 is MNHEY, CDR2 SVGEGT. The CDR3: CASSSLGTVTYEQYF. The CDR3 DNA follows: TGTGCCAGCAGTTCCCTCGGGACGGTTACCTACGAGCAGTACTTC.

The chain carries TRBV6-1 and TRBJ2-2; 10 bases align to TRBD2. Germline lookup yields CDR1 MNHNS and CDR2 SASEGT. J lost 4 bases, V lost 4 bases, and 6 bases had no gene match. CDR3 size: 16 residues. CDR3 protein: CASSVIAGGLTGELFF. The DNA of the CDR3 is TGTGCCAGCAGTGTCATAGCGGGAGGCCTCACCGGGGAGCTGTTTTTT.

Many counts were recorded for this clonotype. The chain joins TRBV2 to TRBJ1-5; D unclear. In germline, CDR1 is SNHLY, CDR2 FYNNEI. The CDR3 has 13 residues. Trimming took off 5 bases at V and 6 bases at J, with 11 bases between the two ends. The DNA for the CDR3 is TGTGCCAGCAGTTCCAAGGAGGGTCAGCCCCAGCATTTT. Translated: CASSSKEGQPQHF.

The chain joins TRBV27 to TRBJ2-2, with D possibly TRBD1 on 6 matching bases. V lost 2 bases and J lost 5, with 12 bases in between. Germline V gives CDR1 MNHEY, CDR2 SMNVEV (reference sequence). The CDR3 is 15 residues long. The CDR3 nucleotides read TGTGCCAGCAGTTTACAGGGGACCTCAACCGGGGAGCTGTTTTTT. This encodes CASSLQGTSTGELFF.

This clonotype came up many times. The rearrangement links TRBV2 to TRBJ1-5; D may be TRBD1 (5 bases). Looked up from germline, CDR1 is SNHLY and CDR2 is FYNNEI. Trimming removed 4 bases at V and 7 bases at J, with 14 bases between. CDR3 length equals 14 residues. The CDR3, as DNA: TGTGCCAGCAGTGTTGGTCAGGGAGGCCAGCCCCAGCATTTT. Its protein is CASSVGQGGQPQHF.

This clonotype has ten or more counts. The J gene is TRBJ2-7, the V gene TRBV6-2 or TRBV6-3; 8 bases fit TRBD2. Germline V CDR1 and CDR2: MNHEY, SVGEGT. The CDR3 contains 17 residues. V shed 4 bases, J shed 5 bases, and the junction held 16 bases outside the gene matches. CDR3 protein: CASSFIGGGLGRNEQYF. The CDR3 DNA sequence: TGTGCCAGCAGTTTCATCGGAGGGGGACTAGGTCGGAACGAGCAGTACTTC.

There are many counts of this clonotype. The chain uses TRBV27 and TRBJ2-7; 10 bases fit TRBD2. Trimming removed 6 bases from V and 0 bases from J; junction bases left unmatched: 8. Germline loops: CDR1 MNHEY, CDR2 SMNVEV (reference sequence). The CDR3 runs 16 residues. CDR3 nucleotides: TGTGCCAGCAGCAAGACTAGCGGGTATAGCTCCTACGAGCAGTACTTC. Translated, it gives CASSKTSGYSSYEQYF.

This clonotype came up many times. The chain links TRBV9 to TRBJ1-2; 7 bases map to TRBD1. Germline V gene data show CDR1 as SGDLS and CDR2 as YYNGEE. V dropped 3 bases and J dropped 5; count of bases not matched to a gene: 10. The CDR3 has 15 amino acids. The CDR3 region has the DNA TGTGCCAGCAGCGCGCCGCCGGGACAGCAATATGGCTACACCTTC. Translated, it gives CASSAPPGQQYGYTF. Variable domain in full (rest from reference TRBV9 and TRBJ1-2): DSGVTQTPKHLITATGQRVTLRCSPRSGDLSVYWYQQSLDQGLQFLIQYYNGEERAKGNILERFSAQQFPDLHSELNLSSLELGDSALYFCASSAPPGQQYGYTFGSGTRLTVV.